This TCR beta chain was found in a study of early T cells in non-severe SARS-CoV-2 infection. Study-level information: Chains were not paired, and sequencing was done on bulk RNA from unsorted whole blood.

This clonotype was observed at least ten times. Its antigen is undetermined. Points from the study as a whole: There was a bias toward anti-spike CD8 responses in VDJdb matching, which missed private and CD4 specificities.

Germline assignment: CDR1 SNHLY and CDR2 FYNNEI. V gave up 4 bases and J gave up 6 bases; unmatched junction bases: 8. The CDR3 totals 15 residues. Each single cDNA molecule received a unique molecular identifier. TCRdb reanalysed the 5' RACE reads using MiXCR and keeps one entry per CDR3 protein. Of roughly 60,000 distinct CDR3 sequences in the sample, approximately 8% were seen once. The receptor was isolated from an adult who was a healthcare worker with PCR-confirmed SARS-CoV-2 infection or an uninfected control (not recorded which). Sequencing used whole blood. The chain carries TRBV2 and TRBJ1-1; 10 nucleotides line up with TRBD1. The CDR3 sequence: CASSGTGGLVAEAFF. CDR3 DNA sequence: TGTGCCAGCAGTGGGACAGGGGGATTGGTCGCTGAAGCTTTCTTT.